These 26 T cell receptor beta chains were sequenced from one sample in a study of read filtering for tumor transcriptome and immune sequencing. From roughly 390 ng of RNA, a library with molecular barcoded alpha/delta and beta/gamma adaptors was made. TCRdb redid the calling of the reads with MiXCR, one entry per CDR3 protein. Of roughly 130,000 distinct CDR3 sequences listed, 13% were seen once; the top ten hold approximately 10%. Material for sequencing was a population of CD138-negative cells sorted from bone marrow. These receptors were obtained from a donor at least 40 years old with multiple myeloma.

With regard to this clonotype: A read error is possible here, since a much larger clone lies one base away. The chain links TRBV28 to TRBJ2-1, with 7 bases aligning to TRBD2. The J segment lost 8 bases and the V segment lost 7 bases, leaving 11 bases of the junction unmatched. Germline V CDR1 and CDR2: MDHEN, SYDVKM. This CDR3 is built from 14 residues. CDR3 DNA sequence: TGTGCCAGCACCTTGGCGGGAGTCCTTGATGAGCAGTTCTTC. As protein: CASTLAGVLDEQFF.

This clonotype was detected ten times or more. V gene TRBV9 combines with J gene TRBJ2-3; D gene uncertain. This CDR3 comprises 15 residues. Germline V gene sequence: CDR1 SGDLS, CDR2 YYNGEE. Trimming pared 0 bases from V and 4 bases from J, leaving 12 bases between. CDR3 in amino acids: CASSVVGSASDTQYF. The DNA for the CDR3 is TGTGCCAGCAGCGTAGTTGGCTCGGCTTCAGATACGCAGTATTTT.

This clonotype was recorded at least ten times. The V gene is TRBV6-1, the J gene TRBJ2-3, with a weak D call TRBD2 (7 bases). V lost 2 bases to trimming and J lost 3 bases, with 12 bases between them. There are 15 residues in the CDR3. Germline loops: CDR1 MNHNS, CDR2 SASEGT. The CDR3 DNA reads TGTGCCAGCAGTGAATTCAGGGGAGGGACAGATACGCAGTATTTT. Translating gives CASSEFRGGTDTQYF.

The V call is TRBV6-6, the J call TRBJ2-3; 9 bases line up with TRBD1. The CDR3 has 14 amino acids. After removal of 7 bases from V and 6 bases from J, the junction contained 8 bases not matched to a gene. Germline V gives CDR1 MNHNY, CDR2 SVGAGI (reference sequence). CDR3 nucleotides: TGTGCCAGCAAGCCCCAGGACAGGGGCGATACGCAGTATTTT. Protein: CASKPQDRGDTQYF.

The V and J genes are TRBV7-2 and TRBJ1-5; 9 nucleotides agree with TRBD1. The V and J ends lost 6 bases and 5 bases, in that order; junction bases with no gene match: 5. CDR3 length equals 14 residues. Germline V gene lookup returns CDR1 SGHTA and CDR2 FQGNSA. Here the CDR3 DNA reads TGTGCCAGCAGTTCGGACAGGGGCGATCAGCCCCAGCATTTT. This gives the protein CASSSDRGDQPQHF.

This clonotype was seen many times. The rearrangement links TRBV7-2 to TRBJ2-7, with 7 bases identical to TRBD1. Per germline, CDR1 SGHTA and CDR2 FQGNSA. The CDR3 sequence is 13 residues long. V lost 5 bases to trimming and J lost 6 bases; unmatched junction nucleotides: 7. The CDR3 DNA is TGTGCCAGCAGCCCACGGACAGGAACCGAGCAGTACTTC. It specifies CASSPRTGTEQYF. Variable domain in full (rest from reference TRBV7-2 and TRBJ2-7): GAGVSQSPSNKVTEKGKDVELRCDPISGHTALYWYRQSLGQGLEFLIYFQGNSAPDKSGLPSDRFSAERTGGSVSTLTIQRTQQEDSAVYLCASSPRTGTEQYFGPGTRLTVT.

This clonotype was found a few times. The genes are TRBV7-2 and TRBJ2-3, with a weak D call TRBD2 (6 bases). Germline CDR1 is SGHTA and CDR2 is FQGNSA. V was trimmed by 1 base and J by 2 bases, leaving 10 bases between them. The length of the CDR3 is 15 residues. CDR3 loop: CASSLVAGPTDTQYF. CDR3 bases: TGTGCCAGCAGCTTAGTCGCGGGACCCACAGATACGCAGTATTTT.

This clonotype was observed a handful of times. J is TRBJ1-1 and V is TRBV20-1; D ambiguous. CDR1 is DFQATT and CDR2 is SNEGSKA in the germline V gene (reference sequence). The CDR3 sequence is 13 residues long. V dropped 6 bases and J dropped 6 bases, with 17 bases sitting between them. CDR3 in amino acids: CSAEGPTTPEAFF. Written as DNA, the CDR3 is TGCAGTGCCGAGGGCCCTACAACCCCTGAAGCTTTCTTT.

This clonotype has ten or more counts. J is TRBJ2-7 and V is TRBV28; D remains unclear. Germline CDR1 and CDR2: MDHEN and SYDVKM. The CDR3 is 13 amino acids. V gave up 6 bases and J gave up 1 base, with 10 bases separating them. The DNA for the CDR3 is TGTGCCAGCAGCCCGTCACCTTCCTACGAGCAGTACTTC. Its translation is CASSPSPSYEQYF.

This clonotype was detected many times. The chain joins TRBV6-5 to TRBJ2-2; maybe TRBD2 (7 bases). Germline V gene data show CDR1 as MNHEY and CDR2 as SVGAGI. The ends were cut back, 6 bases at V and 3 bases at J, with 14 bases in the middle. The CDR3 totals 15 residues. The CDR3 loop reads CASRFGGADTGELFF. The CDR3 DNA reads as TGTGCCAGCAGATTTGGGGGGGCCGACACCGGGGAGCTGTTTTTT.

In this sample, this clonotype turned up many times. The V gene is TRBV7-8, the J gene TRBJ1-5; 7 bases agree with TRBD1. The V and J ends lost 0 bases and 3 bases, in that order; junction bases with no gene match: 5. The CDR3 spans 16 residues. Germline V gene sequence: CDR1 SGHVS, CDR2 FQNEAQ. The CDR3 sequence is CASSLAEDRPNQPQHF. CDR3 in DNA: TGTGCCAGCAGCTTAGCGGAGGACAGGCCCAATCAGCCCCAGCATTTT.

There are many counts of this clonotype. The chain is built from TRBV12-3 or TRBV12-4 and TRBJ2-1; 11 bases match TRBD2. J was trimmed by 4 bases and V by 1 base; bases with no gene match: 9. The CDR3 sequence is 18 residues long. CDR3 sequence: CASSLVSSGRFNYNEQFF. The CDR3 bases are TGTGCCAGCAGTTTAGTTTCTAGCGGGAGGTTCAATTACAATGAGCAGTTCTTC.

Many counts were recorded for this clonotype. The chain couples TRBV19 to TRBJ2-1, with 8 bases identical to TRBD1. The V gene's germline CDR1 is LNHDA and CDR2 SQIVND (reference sequence). V shed 2 bases, J shed 5 bases, and the junction held 14 bases outside the gene matches. This CDR3 is 18 amino acids long. The CDR3 sequence is CASSIIPGQATGNNEQFF. DNA of the CDR3: TGTGCCAGTAGTATAATCCCGGGACAGGCTACGGGCAACAATGAGCAGTTCTTC.

This clonotype was observed at least ten times. The J gene is TRBJ1-2, the V gene TRBV12-3 or TRBV12-4; 9 nucleotides agree with TRBD1. CDR3 length: 14 residues. J gave up 1 base and V 8 bases, and 5 bases lay outside the gene matches. In nucleotides, the CDR3 is TGTGCCAGCCACTTGGGACAGGGTAACTATGGCTACACCTTC. This gives the protein CASHLGQGNYGYTF.

This clonotype was seen repeatedly, ten times or more. V gene TRBV7-2 combines with J gene TRBJ2-5, with 7 bases aligning to TRBD1. The CDR3 has 15 amino acids. CDR1 is SGHTA, CDR2 FQGNSA, per germline. Trimming took 5 bases from V and 5 from J; bases not matched to a gene: 11. The CDR3 bases are TGTGCCAGCAGCCCGGACGGGACAGCTGTCGAGACCCAGTACTTC. Protein sequence: CASSPDGTAVETQYF.

This clonotype was counted ten times or more. The rearrangement links TRBV20-1 to TRBJ2-3; the D gene could be TRBD1 or TRBD2 (5 bases each). Germline loops: CDR1 DFQATT, CDR2 SNEGSKA (reference sequence). V shed 4 bases and J shed 3 bases, with 23 bases lying between them. The CDR3 consists of 17 residues. The CDR3 loop reads CSAKVWGVPGLTDTQYF. The CDR3 region has the DNA TGCAGTGCTAAGGTTTGGGGCGTGCCGGGGTTGACAGATACGCAGTATTTT.

This clonotype occurred many times. The genes are TRBV18 and TRBJ2-1, with 7 bases aligning to TRBD2. Looked up from germline, CDR1 is KGHSH and CDR2 is LQKENI. The CDR3 covers 14 residues. V lost 5 bases and J lost 1; bases outside the gene matches: 2. This CDR3 is CASSSSGSYNEQFF. The DNA of the CDR3 is TGTGCCAGCTCATCTAGCGGTTCCTACAATGAGCAGTTCTTC.

This clonotype has a handful of counts. This sequence joins TRBV6-5 and TRBJ1-3; D is unresolved. The CDR3 totals 14 residues. Per the germline V gene, CDR1 is MNHEY and CDR2 is SVGAGI. V was cut by 5 bases and J by 0 bases, with 8 bases left in between. The CDR3 DNA reads TGTGCCAGCAGTAGGACGGTCTCTGGAAACACCATATATTTT. Translated, it gives CASSRTVSGNTIYF.

To note about this clonotype: With a much larger clone just one base away, this may be a read error. The missing conserved phenylalanine or tryptophan at the end of this CDR3 makes a read error likely. CDR3 sequence reads: CSAERPGLASYNEQFS. The CDR3, as DNA: TGCAGCGCTGAACGACCGGGACTAGCATCATACAATGAGCAGTTCTCC. This chain uses TRBV29-1 with TRBJ2-1; 9 nucleotides line up with TRBD2. Germline V gene sequence: CDR1 SQVTM, CDR2 ANQGSEA. The CDR3 totals 16 residues.

This clonotype appeared many times. The chain combines TRBV20-1 with TRBJ1-5; 10 nucleotides align to TRBD1. CDR3 size: 15 residues. Germline V gene lookup returns CDR1 DFQATT and CDR2 SNEGSKA (reference sequence). Germline trimming cut 7 bases from V and 3 bases from J; bases unmatched to any gene: 9. The CDR3 bases are TGCAGTGGCCGGACAGGGGGAGGGAACAATCAGCCCCAGCATTTT. This translates into CSGRTGGGNNQPQHF.

In this sample, this clonotype turned up many times. This chain's CDR3 is CASSVETGVGNEQFF. The CDR3 DNA sequence: TGTGCCAGCAGCGTAGAGACGGGAGTAGGCAATGAGCAGTTCTTC. The genes are TRBV9 and TRBJ2-1, with D possibly being TRBD2 (6 bases). CDR3 length equals 15 residues. CDR1 SGDLS and CDR2 YYNGEE come from the germline V gene. V was pared by 0 bases and J by 6 bases, with 13 bases between.

The chain is built from TRBV12-3 or TRBV12-4 and TRBJ1-1; no firm D call. Between the trimmed V and J ends, which lost 6 bases and 0 bases, there was a span of 17 bases. This CDR3 is 16 amino acids long. The CDR3 DNA reads TGTGCCAGCAGAACCCGAACGGCCCCAATGAACACTGAAGCTTTCTTT. It is translated as CASRTRTAPMNTEAFF.

This clonotype was seen repeatedly, ten times or more. V usage is TRBV6-1 and J usage is TRBJ1-4; no reliable D call. The length of the CDR3 is 14 residues. Germline V gene data show CDR1 as MNHNS and CDR2 as SASEGT. Between the trimmed V and J ends, which lost 7 bases and 7 bases, there was a span of 16 bases. CDR3 in amino acids: CASMPREPREKLFF. CDR3 coding DNA: TGTGCCAGCATGCCCCGGGAGCCGCGTGAAAAACTGTTTTTT.

This clonotype has ten or more counts. CDR3 coding DNA: TGCGCCAGCAACTCAAACTCCTACGAGCAGTACTTC. Protein: CASNSNSYEQYF. The chain links TRBV5-1 to TRBJ2-7; no firm D call. The CDR3 is 12 residues long. Germline V gives CDR1 SGHRS, CDR2 YFSETQ. With 6 bases removed from V and 0 bases from J, the gap between germline ends came to 7 bases.

This clonotype was recorded at least ten times. V usage is TRBV5-6 and J usage is TRBJ2-6; D is uncertain. The CDR3 has 19 residues. V gave up 1 base and J gave up 0 bases, with 17 bases separating them. Germline V gene data show CDR1 as SGHDT and CDR2 as YYEEEE. The CDR3 nucleotides read TGTGCCAGCAGCTTGCGGCTGCCAGGCCCTACCTCTGGGGCCAACGTCCTGACTTTC. The encoded protein is CASSLRLPGPTSGANVLTF. The full variable domain, its missing parts supplied by reference TRBV5-6 and TRBJ2-6, is DAGVTQSPTHLIKTRGQQVTLRCSPKSGHDTVSWYQQALGQGPQFIFQYYEEEERQRGNFPDRFSGHQFPNYSSELNVNALLLGDSALYLCASSLRLPGPTSGANVLTFGAGSRLTVL.

The sample holds many counts of this clonotype. This chain links TRBV24-1 with TRBJ2-7; TRBD1 matches at 8 bases. The V segment lost 3 bases and the J segment 3 bases; nucleotides outside the gene matches: 6. Germline values: CDR1 KGHDR, CDR2 SFDVKD. The CDR3 is made up of 15 amino acids. The CDR3, as DNA: TGTGCCACCAGTGATCCCCGGGACAGGAACTACGAGCAGTACTTC. Translation: CATSDPRDRNYEQYF.